This TCR beta chain was identified during a study of blood T cell repertoires in COVID-19. Study information: In each case, the material was cDNA or gDNA derived from T cells, B-cell-depleted T cells, or PBMCs.

Per the authors' pipeline: Nucleated cell counts were estimated from reference gene primer amplification. TCRdb's copy holds only in-frame clones and misses some; the assay was immunoSEQ multiplex PCR. That table furnishes V, J and clone size, whereas the DNA furnished D and trimming. The sample records fewer than 300,000 clones, about 83% being singletons. Looked up from germline, CDR1 is MGHRA and CDR2 is YSYEKL. This CDR3 region has 18 residues. Trimming at V came to 0 bases and at J to 1 base, leaving 8 bases not matched to a gene. Material: peripheral blood. This TCR was recovered from a man older than 75 with acute or convalescent COVID-19. V gene TRBV4-1 combines with J gene TRBJ2-2; TRBD1 matches at 7 bases. This CDR3 reads CASSQDPYAGGNTGELFF. In DNA, the CDR3 is TGCGCCAGCAGCCAAGATCCGTATGCAGGGGGGAACACCGGGGAGCTGTTTTTT.